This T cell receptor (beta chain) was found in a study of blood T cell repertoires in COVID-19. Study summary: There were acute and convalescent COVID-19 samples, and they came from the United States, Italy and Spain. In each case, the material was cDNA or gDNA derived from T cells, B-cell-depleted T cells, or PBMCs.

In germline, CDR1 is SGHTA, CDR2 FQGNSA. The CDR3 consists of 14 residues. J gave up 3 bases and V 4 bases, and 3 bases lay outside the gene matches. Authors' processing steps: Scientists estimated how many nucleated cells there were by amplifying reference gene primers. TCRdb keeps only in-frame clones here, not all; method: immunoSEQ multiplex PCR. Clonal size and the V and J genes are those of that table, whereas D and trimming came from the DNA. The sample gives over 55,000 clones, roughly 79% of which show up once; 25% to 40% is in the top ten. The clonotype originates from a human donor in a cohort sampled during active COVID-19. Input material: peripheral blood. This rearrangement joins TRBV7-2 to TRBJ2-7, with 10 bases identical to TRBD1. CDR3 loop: CASSSTGGNYEQYF. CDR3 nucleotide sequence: TGTGCCAGCAGCTCGACAGGGGGCAACTACGAGCAGTACTTC.